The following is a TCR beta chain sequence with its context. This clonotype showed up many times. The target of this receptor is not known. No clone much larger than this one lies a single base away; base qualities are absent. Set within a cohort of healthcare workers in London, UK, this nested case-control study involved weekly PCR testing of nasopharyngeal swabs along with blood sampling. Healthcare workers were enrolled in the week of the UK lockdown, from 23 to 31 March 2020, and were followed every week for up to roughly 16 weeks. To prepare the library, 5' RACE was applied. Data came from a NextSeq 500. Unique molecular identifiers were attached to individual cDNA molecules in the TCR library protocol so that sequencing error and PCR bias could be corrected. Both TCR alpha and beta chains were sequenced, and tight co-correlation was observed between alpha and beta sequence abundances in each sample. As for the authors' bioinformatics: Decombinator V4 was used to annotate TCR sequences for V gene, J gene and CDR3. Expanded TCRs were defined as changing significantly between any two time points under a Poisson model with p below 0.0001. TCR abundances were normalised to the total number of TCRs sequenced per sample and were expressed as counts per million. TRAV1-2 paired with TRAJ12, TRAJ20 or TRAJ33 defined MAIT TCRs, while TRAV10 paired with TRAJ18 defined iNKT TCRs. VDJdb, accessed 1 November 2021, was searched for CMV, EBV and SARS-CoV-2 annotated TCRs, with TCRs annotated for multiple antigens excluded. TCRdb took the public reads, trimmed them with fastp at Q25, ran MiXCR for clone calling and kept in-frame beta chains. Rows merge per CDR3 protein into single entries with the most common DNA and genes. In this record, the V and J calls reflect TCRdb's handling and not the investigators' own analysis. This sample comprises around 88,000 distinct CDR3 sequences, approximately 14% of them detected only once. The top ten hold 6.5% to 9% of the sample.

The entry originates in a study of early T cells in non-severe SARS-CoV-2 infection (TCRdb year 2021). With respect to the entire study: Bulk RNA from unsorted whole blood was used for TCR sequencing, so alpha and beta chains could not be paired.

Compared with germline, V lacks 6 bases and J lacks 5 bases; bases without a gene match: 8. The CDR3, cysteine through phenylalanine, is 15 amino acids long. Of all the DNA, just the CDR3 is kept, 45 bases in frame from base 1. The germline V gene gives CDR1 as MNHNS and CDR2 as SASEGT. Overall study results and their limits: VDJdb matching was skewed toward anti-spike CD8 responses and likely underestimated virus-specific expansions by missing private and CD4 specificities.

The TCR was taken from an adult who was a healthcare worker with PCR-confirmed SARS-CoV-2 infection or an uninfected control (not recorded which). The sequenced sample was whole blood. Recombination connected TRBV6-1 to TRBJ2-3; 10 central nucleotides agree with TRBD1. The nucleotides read TGTGCCAGCAGCTATGGACAGGGGGACGGAGATACGCAGTATTTT. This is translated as CASSYGQGDGDTQYF.